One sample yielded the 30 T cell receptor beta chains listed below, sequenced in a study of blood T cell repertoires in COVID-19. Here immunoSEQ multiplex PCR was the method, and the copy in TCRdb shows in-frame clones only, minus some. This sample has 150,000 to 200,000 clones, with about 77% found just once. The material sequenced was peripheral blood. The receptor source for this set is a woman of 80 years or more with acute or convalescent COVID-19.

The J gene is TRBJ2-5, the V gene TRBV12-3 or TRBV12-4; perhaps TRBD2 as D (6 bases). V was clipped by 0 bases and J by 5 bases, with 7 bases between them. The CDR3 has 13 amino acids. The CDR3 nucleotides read TGTGCCAGCAGTTTAGCGGCGGGGGAGACCCAGTACTTC. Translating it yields CASSLAAGETQYF.

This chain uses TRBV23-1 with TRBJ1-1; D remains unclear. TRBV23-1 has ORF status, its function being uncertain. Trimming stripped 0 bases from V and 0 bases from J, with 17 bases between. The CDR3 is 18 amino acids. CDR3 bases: TGCGCCAGCAGTCAATCAGAGGGCAGGACCCCGATGAACACTGAAGCTTTCTTT. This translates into CASSQSEGRTPMNTEAFF.

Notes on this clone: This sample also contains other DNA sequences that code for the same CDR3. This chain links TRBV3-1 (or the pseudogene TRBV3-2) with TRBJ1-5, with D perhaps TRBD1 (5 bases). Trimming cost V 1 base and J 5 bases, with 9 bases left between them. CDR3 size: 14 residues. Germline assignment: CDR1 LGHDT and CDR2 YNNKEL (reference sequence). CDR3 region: CASSQGRRDQPQHF. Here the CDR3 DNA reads TGTGCCAGCAGCCAAGGCCGCAGGGATCAGCCCCAGCATTTT.

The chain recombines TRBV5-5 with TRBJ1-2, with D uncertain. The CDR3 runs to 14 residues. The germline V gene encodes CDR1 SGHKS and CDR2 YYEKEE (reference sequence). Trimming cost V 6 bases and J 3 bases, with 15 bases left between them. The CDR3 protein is CASTRRGTDYGYTF. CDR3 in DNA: TGTGCCAGCACTCGGCGAGGCACGGACTATGGCTACACCTTC.

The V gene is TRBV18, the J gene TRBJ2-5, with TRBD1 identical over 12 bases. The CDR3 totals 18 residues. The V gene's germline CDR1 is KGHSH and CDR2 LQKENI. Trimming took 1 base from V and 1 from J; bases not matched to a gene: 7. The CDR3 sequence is CASSPRSPGQGAQETQYF. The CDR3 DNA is TGTGCCAGCTCACCACGGTCCCCGGGACAGGGGGCCCAAGAGACCCAGTACTTC.

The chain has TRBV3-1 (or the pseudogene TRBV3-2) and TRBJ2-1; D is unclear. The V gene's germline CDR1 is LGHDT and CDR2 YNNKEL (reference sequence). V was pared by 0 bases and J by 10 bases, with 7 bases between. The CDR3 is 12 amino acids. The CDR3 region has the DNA TGTGCCAGCAGCCAAGATGAGGTCGAGCAGTTCTTC. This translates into CASSQDEVEQFF.

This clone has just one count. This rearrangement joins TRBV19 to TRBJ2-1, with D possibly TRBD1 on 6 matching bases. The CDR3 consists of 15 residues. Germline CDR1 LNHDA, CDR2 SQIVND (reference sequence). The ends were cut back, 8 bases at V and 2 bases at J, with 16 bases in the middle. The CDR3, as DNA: TGTGCCAGTTCACAGGGAATTGGGGCCTACAATGAGCAGTTCTTC. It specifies CASSQGIGAYNEQFF.

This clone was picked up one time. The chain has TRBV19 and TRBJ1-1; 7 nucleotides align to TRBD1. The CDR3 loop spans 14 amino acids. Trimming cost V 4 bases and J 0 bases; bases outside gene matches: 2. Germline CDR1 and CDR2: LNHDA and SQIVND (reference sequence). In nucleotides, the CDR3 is TGTGCCAGTAGTAAGACAGGGATGAACACTGAAGCTTTCTTT. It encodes CASSKTGMNTEAFF.

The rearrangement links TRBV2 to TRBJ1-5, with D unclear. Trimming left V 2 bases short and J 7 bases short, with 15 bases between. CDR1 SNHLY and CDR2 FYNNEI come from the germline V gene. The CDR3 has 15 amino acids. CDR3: CASSEMRALRQPQHF. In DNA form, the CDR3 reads TGTGCCAGCAGTGAAATGAGGGCCCTACGCCAGCCCCAGCATTTT.

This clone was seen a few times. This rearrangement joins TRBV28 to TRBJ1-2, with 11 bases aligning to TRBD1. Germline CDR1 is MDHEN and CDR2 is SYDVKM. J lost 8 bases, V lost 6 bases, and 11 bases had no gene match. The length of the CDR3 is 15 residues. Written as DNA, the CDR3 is TGTGCCAGCAGCCGCAGCCCGGGACAGGGGGGGGGCTACACCTTC. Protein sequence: CASSRSPGQGGGYTF.

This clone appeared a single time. Written as DNA, the CDR3 is TGTGCCAGCAGTGAACACACCGACTATGGCTACACCTTC. Encoded protein: CASSEHTDYGYTF. The chain carries TRBV6-1 and TRBJ1-2; D gene uncertain. V shed 2 bases and J shed 3 bases, with 7 bases lying between them. Germline CDR1 is MNHNS and CDR2 is SASEGT. The CDR3 is 13 amino acids.

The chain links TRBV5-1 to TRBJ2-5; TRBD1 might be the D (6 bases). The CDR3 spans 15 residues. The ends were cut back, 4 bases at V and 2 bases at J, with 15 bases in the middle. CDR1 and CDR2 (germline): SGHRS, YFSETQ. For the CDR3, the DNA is TGCGCCAGCAGCCCTCAGGGGCTCGCTCAAGAGACCCAGTACTTC. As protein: CASSPQGLAQETQYF.

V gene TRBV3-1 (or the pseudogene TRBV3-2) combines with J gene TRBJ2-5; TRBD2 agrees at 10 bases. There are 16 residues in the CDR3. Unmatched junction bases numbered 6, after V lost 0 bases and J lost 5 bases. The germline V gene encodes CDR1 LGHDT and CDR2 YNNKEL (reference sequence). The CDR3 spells CASSQDIAGGSETQYF. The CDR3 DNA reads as TGTGCCAGCAGCCAAGATATAGCGGGGGGCTCGGAGACCCAGTACTTC.

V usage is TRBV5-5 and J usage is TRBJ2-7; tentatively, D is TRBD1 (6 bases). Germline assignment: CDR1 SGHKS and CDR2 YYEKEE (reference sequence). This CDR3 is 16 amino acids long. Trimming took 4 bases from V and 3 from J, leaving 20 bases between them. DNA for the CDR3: TGTGCCAGCAGCGCATCACAGGGCCACAAACTCTACGAGCAGTACTTC. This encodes CASSASQGHKLYEQYF.

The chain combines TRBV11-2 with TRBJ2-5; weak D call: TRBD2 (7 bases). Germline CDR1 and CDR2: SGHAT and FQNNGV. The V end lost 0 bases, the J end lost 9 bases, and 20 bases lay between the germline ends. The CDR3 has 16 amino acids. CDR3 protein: CASSLDWEQGRGAQYF. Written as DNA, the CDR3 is TGTGCCAGCAGCTTAGATTGGGAACAGGGCCGGGGGGCCCAGTACTTC. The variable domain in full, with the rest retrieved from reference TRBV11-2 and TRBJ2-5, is EAGVAQSPRYKIIEKRQSVAFWCNPISGHATLYWYQQILGQGPKLLIQFQNNGVVDDSQLPKDRFSAERLKGVDSTLKIQPAKLEDSAVYLCASSLDWEQGRGAQYFGPGTRLLVL.

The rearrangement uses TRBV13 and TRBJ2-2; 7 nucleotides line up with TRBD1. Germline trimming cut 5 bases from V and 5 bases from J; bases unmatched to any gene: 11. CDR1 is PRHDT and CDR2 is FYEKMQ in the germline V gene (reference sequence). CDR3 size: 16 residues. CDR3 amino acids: CASSRQGSLGTGELFF. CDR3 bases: TGTGCCAGCAGCCGACAGGGCTCATTGGGTACCGGGGAGCTGTTTTTT. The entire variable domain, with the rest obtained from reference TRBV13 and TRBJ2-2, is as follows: AAGVIQSPRHLIKEKRETATLKCYPIPRHDTVYWYQQGPGQDPQFLISFYEKMQSDKGSIPDRFSAQQFSDYHSELNMSSLELGDSALYFCASSRQGSLGTGELFFGEGSRLTVL.

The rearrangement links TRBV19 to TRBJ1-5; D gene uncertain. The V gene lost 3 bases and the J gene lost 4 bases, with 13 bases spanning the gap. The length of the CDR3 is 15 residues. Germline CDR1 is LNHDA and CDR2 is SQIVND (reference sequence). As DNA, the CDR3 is TGTGCCAGTAGTATGGGAGGGAAAGGGAATCAGCCCCAGCATTTT. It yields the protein CASSMGGKGNQPQHF.

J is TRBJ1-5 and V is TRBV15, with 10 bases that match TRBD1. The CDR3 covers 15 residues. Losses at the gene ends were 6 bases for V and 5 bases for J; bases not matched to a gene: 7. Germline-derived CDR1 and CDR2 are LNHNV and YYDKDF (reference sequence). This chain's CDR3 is CATRASGTGDQPQHF. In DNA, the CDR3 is TGTGCCACCAGGGCTTCCGGGACAGGGGATCAGCCCCAGCATTTT.

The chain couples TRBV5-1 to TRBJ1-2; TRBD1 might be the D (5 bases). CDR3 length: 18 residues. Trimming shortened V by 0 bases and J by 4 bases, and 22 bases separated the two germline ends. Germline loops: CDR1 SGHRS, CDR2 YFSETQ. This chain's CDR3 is CASSLGIASGKLGYGYTF. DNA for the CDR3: TGCGCCAGCAGCTTGGGCATTGCTTCAGGGAAGCTCGGCTATGGCTACACCTTC.

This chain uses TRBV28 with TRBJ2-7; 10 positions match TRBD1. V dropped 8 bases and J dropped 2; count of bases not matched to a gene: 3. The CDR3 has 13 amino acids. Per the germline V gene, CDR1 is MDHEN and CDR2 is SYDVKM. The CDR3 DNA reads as TGTGCCAGCCGTGGGACAGGGGCCTACGAGCAGTACTTC. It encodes CASRGTGAYEQYF.

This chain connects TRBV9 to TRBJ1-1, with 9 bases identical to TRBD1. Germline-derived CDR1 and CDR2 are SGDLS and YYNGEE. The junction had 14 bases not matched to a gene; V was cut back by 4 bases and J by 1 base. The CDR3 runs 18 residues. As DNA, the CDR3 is TGTGCCAGCAGCCTAGGGGACAGGGTAAGTGGTTGGAACACTGAAGCTTTCTTT. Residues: CASSLGDRVSGWNTEAFF. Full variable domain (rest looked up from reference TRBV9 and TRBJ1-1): DSGVTQTPKHLITATGQRVTLRCSPRSGDLSVYWYQQSLDQGLQFLIQYYNGEERAKGNILERFSAQQFPDLHSELNLSSLELGDSALYFCASSLGDRVSGWNTEAFFGQGTRLTVV.

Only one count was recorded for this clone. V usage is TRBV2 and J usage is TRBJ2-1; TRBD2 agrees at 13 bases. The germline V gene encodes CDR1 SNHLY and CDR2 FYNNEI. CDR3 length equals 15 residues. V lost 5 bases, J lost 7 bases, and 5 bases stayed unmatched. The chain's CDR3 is CASSPRTSGRNEQFF. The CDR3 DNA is TGTGCCAGCAGTCCCCGGACTAGCGGGAGAAATGAGCAGTTCTTC.

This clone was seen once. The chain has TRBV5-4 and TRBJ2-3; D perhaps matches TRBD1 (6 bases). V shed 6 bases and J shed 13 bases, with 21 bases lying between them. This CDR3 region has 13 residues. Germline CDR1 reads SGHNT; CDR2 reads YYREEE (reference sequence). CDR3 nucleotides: TGTGCCAGCACCCTGCCCGGACTCGGGGACAAGTATTTT. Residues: CASTLPGLGDKYF.

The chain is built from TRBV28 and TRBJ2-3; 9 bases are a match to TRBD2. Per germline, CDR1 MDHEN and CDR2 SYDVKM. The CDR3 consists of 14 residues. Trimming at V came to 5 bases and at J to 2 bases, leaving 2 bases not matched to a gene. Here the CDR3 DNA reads TGTGCCAGCAGTCCTAGCGGGGTCACAGATACGCAGTATTTT. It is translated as CASSPSGVTDTQYF.

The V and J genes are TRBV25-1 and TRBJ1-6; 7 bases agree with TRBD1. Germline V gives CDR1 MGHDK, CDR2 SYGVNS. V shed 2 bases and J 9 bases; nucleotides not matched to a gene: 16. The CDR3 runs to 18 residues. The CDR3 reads CASSEIRGQSGNFSPLHF. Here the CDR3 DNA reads TGTGCCAGCAGTGAAATAAGGGGGCAGTCGGGTAATTTTTCACCCCTCCACTTT.

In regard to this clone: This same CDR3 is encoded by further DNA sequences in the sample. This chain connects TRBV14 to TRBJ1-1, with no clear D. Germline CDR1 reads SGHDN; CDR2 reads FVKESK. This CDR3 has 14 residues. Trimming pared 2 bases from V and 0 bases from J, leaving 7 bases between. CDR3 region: CASSQPGMNTEAFF. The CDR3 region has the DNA TGTGCCAGCAGCCAACCAGGTATGAACACTGAAGCTTTCTTT.

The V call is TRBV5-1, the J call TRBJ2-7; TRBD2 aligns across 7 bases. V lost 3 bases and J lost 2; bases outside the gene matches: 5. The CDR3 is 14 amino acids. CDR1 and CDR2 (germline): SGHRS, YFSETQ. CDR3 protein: CASSWGGGPYEQYF. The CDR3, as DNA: TGCGCCAGCAGCTGGGGCGGGGGTCCCTACGAGCAGTACTTC.

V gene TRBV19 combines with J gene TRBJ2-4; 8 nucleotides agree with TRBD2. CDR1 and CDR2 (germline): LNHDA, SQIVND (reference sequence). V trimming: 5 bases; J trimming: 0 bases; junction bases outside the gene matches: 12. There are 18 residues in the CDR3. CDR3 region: CASSPGLGRGLAKNIQYF. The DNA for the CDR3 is TGTGCCAGTAGTCCGGGACTAGGGAGAGGCCTAGCCAAAAACATTCAGTACTTC. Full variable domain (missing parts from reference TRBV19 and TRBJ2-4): DGGITQSPKYLFRKEGQNVTLSCEQNLNHDAMYWYRQDPGQGLRLIYYSQIVNDFQKGDIAEGYSVSREKKESFPLTVTSAQKNPTAFYLCASSPGLGRGLAKNIQYFGAGTRLSVL.

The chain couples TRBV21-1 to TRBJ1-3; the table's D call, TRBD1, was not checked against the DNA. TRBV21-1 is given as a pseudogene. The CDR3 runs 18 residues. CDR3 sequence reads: CASSKKEGETATGNTIYF. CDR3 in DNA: TGTGCCAGCAGCAAAAAAGAGGGGGAGACAGCTACTGGAAACACCATATATTTT.

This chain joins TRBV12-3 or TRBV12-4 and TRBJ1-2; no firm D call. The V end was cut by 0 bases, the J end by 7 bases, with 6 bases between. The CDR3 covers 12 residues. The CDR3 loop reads CASSLATGGYTF. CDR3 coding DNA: TGTGCCAGCAGTTTAGCGACGGGTGGCTACACCTTC.